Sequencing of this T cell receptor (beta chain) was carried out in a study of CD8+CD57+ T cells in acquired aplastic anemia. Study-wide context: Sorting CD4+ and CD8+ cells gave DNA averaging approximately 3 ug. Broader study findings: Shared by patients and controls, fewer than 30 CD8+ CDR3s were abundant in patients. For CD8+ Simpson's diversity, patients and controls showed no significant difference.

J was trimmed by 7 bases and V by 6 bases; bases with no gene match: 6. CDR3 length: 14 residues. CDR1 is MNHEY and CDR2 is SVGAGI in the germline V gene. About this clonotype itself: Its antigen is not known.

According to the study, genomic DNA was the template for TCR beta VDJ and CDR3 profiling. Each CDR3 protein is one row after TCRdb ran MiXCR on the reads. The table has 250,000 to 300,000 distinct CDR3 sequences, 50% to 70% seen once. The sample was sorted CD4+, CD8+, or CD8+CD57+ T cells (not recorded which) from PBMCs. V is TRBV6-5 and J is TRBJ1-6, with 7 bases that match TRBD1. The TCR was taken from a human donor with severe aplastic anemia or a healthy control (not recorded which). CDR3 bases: TGTGCCAGCAGCCTGACAGGGATGAATTCACCCCTCCACTTT. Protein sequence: CASSLTGMNSPLHF.